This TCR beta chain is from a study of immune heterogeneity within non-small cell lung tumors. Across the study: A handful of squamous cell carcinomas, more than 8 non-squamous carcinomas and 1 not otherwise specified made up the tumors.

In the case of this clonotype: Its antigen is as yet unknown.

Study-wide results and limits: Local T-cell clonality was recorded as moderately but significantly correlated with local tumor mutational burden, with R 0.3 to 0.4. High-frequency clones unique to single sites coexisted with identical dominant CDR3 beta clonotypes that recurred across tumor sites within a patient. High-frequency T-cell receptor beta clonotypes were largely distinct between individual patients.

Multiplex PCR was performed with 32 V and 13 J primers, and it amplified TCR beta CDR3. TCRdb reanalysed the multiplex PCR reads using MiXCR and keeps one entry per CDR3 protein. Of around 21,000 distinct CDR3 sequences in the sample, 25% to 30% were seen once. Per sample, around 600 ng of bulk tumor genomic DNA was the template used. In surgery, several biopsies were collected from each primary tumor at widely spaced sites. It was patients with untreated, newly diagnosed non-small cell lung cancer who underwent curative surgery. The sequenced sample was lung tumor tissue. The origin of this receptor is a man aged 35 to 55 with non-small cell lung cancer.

This CDR3 is CASSLPNQGADTGELFF. For the CDR3, the DNA is TGTGCCAGCAGCTTACCCAACCAGGGGGCAGACACCGGGGAGCTGTTTTTT. This chain joins TRBV7-9 and TRBJ2-2, with TRBD1 identical over 8 bases. Germline V CDR1 and CDR2: SEHNR, FQNEAQ (reference sequence). The CDR3 loop spans 17 amino acids. The J segment lost 3 bases and the V segment lost 2 bases, leaving 8 bases of the junction unmatched.